The clone carrying this T cell receptor beta chain was found once. Its antigen is as yet unknown. PCR amplification relied on 60 Vbeta primers (plus 13 Jbeta primers). The authors' processing: In a later analysis, of about 80 million unique beta chains, roughly 10 million appeared in at least two donors. Produced via immunoSEQ multiplex PCR; TCRdb's table is partial and in-frame only. The V and J calls and the clone size are those of that table, but D and trimming were determined from the DNA. This repertoire shows approximately 200,000 clones, approximately 84% found once; its top ten account for under 7%. The CDR3 runs 17 residues. V lost 3 bases and J lost 5, with 22 bases in between. Germline-derived CDR1 and CDR2 are SNHLY and FYNNEI. The data were obtained in a study of cytomegalovirus exposure and HLA in healthy donors. Broader study findings: In vitro assays verified that three CMV-associated chains recognized CMV antigens specifically. A later analysis showed HLA-associated TCR beta chains outstripping equally common others in clonal expansion.

The sequenced sample was PBMCs. This clonotype was sampled from a woman aged 25 to 39 in good health and CMV-seropositive. V usage is TRBV2 and J usage is TRBJ2-5, with D tentatively TRBD1 (5 bases). The DNA of the CDR3 is TGTGCCAGCAGTGATATATCCCAGGGCAATTGGATGGAGACCCAGTACTTC. It specifies CASSDISQGNWMETQYF.